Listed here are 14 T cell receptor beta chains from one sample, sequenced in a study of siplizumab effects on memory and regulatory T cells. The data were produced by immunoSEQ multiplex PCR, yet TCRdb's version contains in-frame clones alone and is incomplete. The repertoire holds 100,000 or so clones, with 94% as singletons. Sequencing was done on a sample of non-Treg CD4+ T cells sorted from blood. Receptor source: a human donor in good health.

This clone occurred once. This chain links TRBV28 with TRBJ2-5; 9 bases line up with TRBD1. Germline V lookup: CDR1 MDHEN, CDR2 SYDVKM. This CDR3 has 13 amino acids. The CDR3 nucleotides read TGTGCAGCTCGGGACAGGGTCCAAGAGACCCAGTACTTC. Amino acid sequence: CAARDRVQETQYF. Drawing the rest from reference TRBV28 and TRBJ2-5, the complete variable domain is DVKVTQSSRYLVKRTGEKVFLECVQDMDHENMFWYRQDPGLGLRLIYFSYDVKMKEKGDIPEGYSVSREKKERFSLILESASTNQTSMYLCAARDRVQETQYFGPGTRLLVL.

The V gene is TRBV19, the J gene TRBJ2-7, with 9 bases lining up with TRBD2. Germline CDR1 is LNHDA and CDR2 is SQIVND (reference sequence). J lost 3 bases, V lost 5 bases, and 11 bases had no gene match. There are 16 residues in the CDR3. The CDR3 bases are TGTGCCAGTAGTGGTAGCGGGAGAGAGAAGGGCTACGAGCAGTACTTC. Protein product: CASSGSGREKGYEQYF.

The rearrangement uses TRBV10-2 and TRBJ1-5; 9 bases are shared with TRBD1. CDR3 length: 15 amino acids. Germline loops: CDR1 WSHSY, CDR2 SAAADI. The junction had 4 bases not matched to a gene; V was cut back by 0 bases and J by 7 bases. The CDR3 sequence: CASSESGTGHQPQHF. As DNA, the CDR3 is TGCGCCAGCAGTGAGTCAGGGACAGGGCACCAGCCCCAGCATTTT.

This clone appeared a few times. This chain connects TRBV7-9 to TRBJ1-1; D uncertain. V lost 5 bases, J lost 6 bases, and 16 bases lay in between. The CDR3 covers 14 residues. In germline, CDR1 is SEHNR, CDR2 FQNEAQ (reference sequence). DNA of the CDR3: TGTGCCAGCAGCCTCGATGTGTGGGGAGCTGAAGCTTTCTTT. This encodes CASSLDVWGAEAFF.

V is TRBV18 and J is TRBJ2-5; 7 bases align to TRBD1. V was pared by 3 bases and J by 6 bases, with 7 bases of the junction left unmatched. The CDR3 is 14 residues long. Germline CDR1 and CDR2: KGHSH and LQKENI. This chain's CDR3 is CASSPITGVQTQYF. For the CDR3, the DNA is TGTGCCAGCTCACCGATAACAGGGGTACAGACCCAGTACTTC.

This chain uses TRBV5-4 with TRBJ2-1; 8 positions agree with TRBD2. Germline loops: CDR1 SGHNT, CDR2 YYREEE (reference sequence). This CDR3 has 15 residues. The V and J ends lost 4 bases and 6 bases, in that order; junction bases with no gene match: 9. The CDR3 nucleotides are TGTGCCAGCAGCAAGGGAGCGGGAGCGGGCAATGAGCAGTTCTTC. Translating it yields CASSKGAGAGNEQFF.

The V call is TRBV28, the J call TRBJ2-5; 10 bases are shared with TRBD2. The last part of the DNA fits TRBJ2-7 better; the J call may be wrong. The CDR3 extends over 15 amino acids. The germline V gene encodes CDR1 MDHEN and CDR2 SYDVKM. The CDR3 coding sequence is TGTGCCAGCAGTTCCCCTAGCGGGAGTGGGTACGAGCAGTACTTC. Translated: CASSSPSGSGYEQYF.

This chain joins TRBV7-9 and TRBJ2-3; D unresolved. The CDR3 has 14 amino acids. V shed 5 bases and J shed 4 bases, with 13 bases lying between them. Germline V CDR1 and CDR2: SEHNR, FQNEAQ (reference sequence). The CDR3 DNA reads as TGTGCCAGCAGCCTACTGGCCTCGGCAGATACGCAGTATTTT. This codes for CASSLLASADTQYF.

The CDR3 DNA reads as TGTGCCAGCAGCTTGGGCCCAGGGTCTATTGAAAAACTGTTTTTT. Translated: CASSLGPGSIEKLFF. The V call is TRBV5-6, the J call TRBJ1-4; tentatively, D is TRBD1 (5 bases). Germline V CDR1 and CDR2: SGHDT, YYEEEE. Trimming took off 0 bases at V and 7 bases at J, with 13 bases between the two ends. The CDR3 sequence is 15 residues long.

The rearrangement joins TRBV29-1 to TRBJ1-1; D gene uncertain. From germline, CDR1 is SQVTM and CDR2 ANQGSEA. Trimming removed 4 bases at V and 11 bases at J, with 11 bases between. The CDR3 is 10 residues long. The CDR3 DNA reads TGCAGCGTTGCCAAGGAGCGCGCTTTCTTT. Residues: CSVAKERAFF. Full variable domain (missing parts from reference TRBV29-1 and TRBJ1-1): SAVISQKPSRDICQRGTSLTIQCQVDSQVTMMFWYRQQPGQSLTLIATANQGSEATYESGFVIDKFPISRPNLTFSTLTVSNMSPEDSSIYLCSVAKERAFFGQGTRLTVV.

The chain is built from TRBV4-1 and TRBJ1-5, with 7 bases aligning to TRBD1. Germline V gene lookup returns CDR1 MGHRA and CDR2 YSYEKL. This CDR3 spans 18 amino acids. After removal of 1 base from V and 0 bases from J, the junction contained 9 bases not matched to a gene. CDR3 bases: TGCGCCAGCAGCCAAGGAACGGGACAGACATATAGCAATCAGCCCCAGCATTTT. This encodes CASSQGTGQTYSNQPQHF.

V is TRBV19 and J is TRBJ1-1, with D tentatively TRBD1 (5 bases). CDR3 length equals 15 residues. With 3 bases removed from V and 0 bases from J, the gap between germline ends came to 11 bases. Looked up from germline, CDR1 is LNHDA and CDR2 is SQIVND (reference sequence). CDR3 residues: CASSIVDTMNTEAFF. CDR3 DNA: TGTGCCAGTAGTATTGTGGACACTATGAACACTGAAGCTTTCTTT.

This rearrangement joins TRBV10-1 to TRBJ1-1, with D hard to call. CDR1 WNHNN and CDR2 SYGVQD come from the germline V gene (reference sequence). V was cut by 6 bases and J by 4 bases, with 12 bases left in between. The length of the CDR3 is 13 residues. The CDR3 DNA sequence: TGCGCCAGCAGCCGATCGTGGGGCACTGAAGCTTTCTTT. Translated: CASSRSWGTEAFF.

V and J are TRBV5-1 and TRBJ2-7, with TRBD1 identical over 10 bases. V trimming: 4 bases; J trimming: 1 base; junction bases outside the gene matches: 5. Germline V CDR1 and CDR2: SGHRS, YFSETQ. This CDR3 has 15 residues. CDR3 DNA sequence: TGCGCCAGCAGCCTCCGGGACAGGGGATCCTACGAGCAGTACTTC. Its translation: CASSLRDRGSYEQYF.